These 28 T cell receptor beta chains were all obtained from the same sample, sequenced in a study of identical twins. TCRdb reprocessed the 5' RACE reads with MiXCR, giving one entry per CDR3 protein. The table includes fewer than 900,000 distinct CDR3 sequences, roughly 20% detected once. These data were also filed under a second study, of T cells expressing NK-cell markers.

The sample was PBMCs. The receptor source for this set is a young woman in good health.

This clonotype has more than one count but fewer than ten. The chain couples TRBV5-1 to TRBJ1-6; the D is unclear. V gave up 2 bases and J gave up 6 bases, with 18 bases separating them. Germline CDR1 and CDR2: SGHRS and YFSETQ. The CDR3 is 17 residues long. In nucleotides, the CDR3 is TGCGCCAGCAGCTTCTGGGTCCGGGATTCGAGTAATTCACCCCTCCACTTT. Amino acid sequence: CASSFWVRDSSNSPLHF.

This clonotype turned up a few times. J is TRBJ2-7 and V is TRBV5-1; 10 bases are shared with TRBD1. After removal of 4 bases from V and 7 bases from J, the junction contained 8 bases not matched to a gene. The CDR3 is made up of 14 amino acids. Germline V gene data show CDR1 as SGHRS and CDR2 as YFSETQ. CDR3 DNA sequence: TGCGCCAGCAGCGACGGGACAGGGGCTGGGGAGCAGTACTTC. Translation: CASSDGTGAGEQYF.

The rearrangement links TRBV2 to TRBJ2-2; no clear D. CDR3 size: 13 residues. The germline gives CDR1 SNHLY, CDR2 FYNNEI. V was pared by 7 bases and J by 4 bases, with 10 bases between. CDR3: CASNELGTGELFF. The DNA for the CDR3 is TGTGCCAGCAACGAGCTGGGCACCGGGGAGCTGTTTTTT.

This clonotype was seen a few times. This rearrangement joins TRBV12-3 or TRBV12-4 to TRBJ2-3; possible D gene TRBD2, 5 bases. The CDR3 is 16 residues long. V gave up 1 base and J gave up 5 bases, with 16 bases separating them. The CDR3 spells CASSLGLALAEDTQYF. The DNA of the CDR3 is TGTGCCAGCAGTTTAGGATTGGCCCTAGCAGAAGATACGCAGTATTTT.

This chain connects TRBV5-1 to TRBJ2-7; 8 bases are shared with TRBD1. This CDR3 region has 15 residues. CDR1 is SGHRS, CDR2 YFSETQ, per germline. V lost 0 bases and J lost 5; bases outside the gene matches: 7. The chain's CDR3 is CASSLGPGTGNEQYF. CDR3 in DNA: TGCGCCAGCAGCTTGGGTCCCGGGACAGGTAACGAGCAGTACTTC. Looking up the rest from reference TRBV5-1 and TRBJ2-7 gives the full variable domain: KAGVTQTPRYLIKTRGQQVTLSCSPISGHRSVSWYQQTPGQGLQFLFEYFSETQRNKGNFPGRFSGRQFSNSRSEMNVSTLELGDSALYLCASSLGPGTGNEQYFGPGTRLTVT.

This clonotype occurred a few times. V gene TRBV29-1 combines with J gene TRBJ2-7, with a possible D match to TRBD2 (5 bases). Germline V gene data show CDR1 as SQVTM and CDR2 as ANQGSEA. Between the trimmed V and J ends, which lost 4 bases and 4 bases, there was a span of 11 bases. The CDR3 is 12 amino acids. This CDR3 reads CSVVLANYEQYF. CDR3 in DNA: TGCAGCGTTGTGCTAGCTAATTACGAGCAGTACTTC.

This clonotype has more than one count but fewer than ten. CDR3 sequence (DNA): TGTGCCAGCAGTCCGATGAGACAGGGTTTCAAAAGTCTCCACAATGAGCAGTTCTTC. Amino acid sequence: CASSPMRQGFKSLHNEQFF. This rearrangement joins TRBV6-2 or TRBV6-3 to TRBJ2-1; 7 bases line up with TRBD1. The CDR3 is made up of 19 amino acids. The germline CDR1 and CDR2 sequences are MNHEY and SVGEGT. Trimming took 5 bases from V and 5 from J; bases not matched to a gene: 21.

This rearrangement joins TRBV10-1 to TRBJ2-3, with no clear D. The germline gives CDR1 WNHNN, CDR2 SYGVQD (reference sequence). The CDR3 totals 14 residues. V lost 4 bases and J lost 2, with 10 bases in between. The CDR3 sequence: CASSVADPTDTQYF. The CDR3 nucleotides are TGCGCCAGCAGTGTTGCGGACCCCACAGATACGCAGTATTTT.

This clonotype was observed a few times. The chain combines TRBV12-3 or TRBV12-4 with TRBJ1-1; D is undetermined. The V gene lost 5 bases and the J gene lost 1 base, with 11 bases spanning the gap. The CDR3 has 14 residues. CDR3 protein: CASSPQMGNTEAFF. For the CDR3, the DNA is TGTGCCAGCAGTCCCCAGATGGGGAACACTGAAGCTTTCTTT.

This chain connects TRBV11-2 to TRBJ2-5, with 9 bases fitting TRBD2. From germline, CDR1 is SGHAT and CDR2 FQNNGV. This CDR3 is built from 19 residues. Trimming took 5 bases from V and 2 from J; bases not matched to a gene: 18. The DNA of the CDR3 is TGTGCCAGCAGCCCCCGATACGGAGCGGGGGGCGGACGTCAAGAGACCCAGTACTTC. It encodes CASSPRYGAGGGRQETQYF.

V gene TRBV28 combines with J gene TRBJ2-1; D unclear. Germline lookup yields CDR1 MDHEN and CDR2 SYDVKM. Deletions cut 8 bases from V and 4 bases from J, with 6 bases between. The CDR3 has 11 residues. DNA for the CDR3: TGTGCCAGCGGCACATACAATGAGCAGTTCTTC. As protein: CASGTYNEQFF.

This clonotype was counted many times. The rearrangement joins TRBV7-2 to TRBJ2-7; 8 nucleotides agree with TRBD1. The CDR3 contains 15 residues. Losses at the gene ends were 0 bases for V and 5 bases for J; bases not matched to a gene: 6. CDR1 and CDR2 from the germline V gene are SGHTA and FQGNSA. The CDR3: CASSLAYPGGHEQYF. In DNA form, the CDR3 reads TGTGCCAGCAGCTTAGCATATCCAGGGGGCCACGAGCAGTACTTC.

The chain couples TRBV20-1 to TRBJ2-1, with 12 bases aligning to TRBD2. The germline V gene encodes CDR1 DFQATT and CDR2 SNEGSKA (reference sequence). The CDR3 runs to 14 residues. V lost 3 bases to trimming and J lost 9 bases; unmatched junction nucleotides: 6. The CDR3 DNA reads TGCAGTGCTAGGCTAGCGGGAGGGGGTGGTGAGCAGTTCTTC. Its translation: CSARLAGGGGEQFF.

The table lists this clonotype with many counts. The chain recombines TRBV12-3 or TRBV12-4 with TRBJ2-1; possibly TRBD1 for D (6 bases). The CDR3 runs to 14 residues. With 6 bases removed from V and 2 bases from J, the gap between germline ends came to 11 bases. As DNA, the CDR3 is TGTGCCAGCAGCCTGGACAGACCCTACAATGAGCAGTTCTTC. Translated, it gives CASSLDRPYNEQFF.

The chain uses TRBV12-3 or TRBV12-4 and TRBJ2-5; 8 bases line up with TRBD2. Trimming cost V 6 bases and J 5 bases; bases outside gene matches: 5. This CDR3 has 13 residues. CDR3 in amino acids: CASSPTSAETQYF. CDR3 nucleotide sequence: TGTGCCAGCAGCCCGACTAGCGCCGAGACCCAGTACTTC.

The chain carries TRBV7-9 and TRBJ2-5; D ambiguous. The V end was cut by 3 bases, the J end by 5 bases, with 13 bases between. Germline-derived CDR1 and CDR2 are SEHNR and FQNEAQ (reference sequence). The CDR3 totals 14 residues. Written as DNA, the CDR3 is TGTGCCAGCAGCTTTAGGGAAATGGGTGAGACCCAGTACTTC. Translation gives CASSFREMGETQYF.

This clonotype appeared a few times. V usage is TRBV7-2 and J usage is TRBJ2-3; D is uncertain. CDR3 length equals 16 residues. V was pared by 2 bases and J by 2 bases, with 14 bases between. CDR1 SGHTA and CDR2 FQGNSA come from the germline V gene. The DNA for the CDR3 is TGTGCCAGCAGCTTATTCGGGTCAACCAACACAGATACGCAGTATTTT. This translates into CASSLFGSTNTDTQYF.

This clonotype was seen a few times. The chain links TRBV12-3 or TRBV12-4 to TRBJ2-2, with a tentative D call TRBD1 (5 bases). The CDR3 consists of 15 residues. Trimming took 3 bases from V and 4 from J, leaving 12 bases between them. The CDR3 DNA follows: TGTGCCAGCAGTTTTCAACAGGAAGGCACCGGGGAGCTGTTTTTT. Its translation: CASSFQQEGTGELFF.

The chain combines TRBV18 with TRBJ2-7, with a tentative D call TRBD2 (5 bases). Germline CDR1 is KGHSH and CDR2 is LQKENI. The CDR3 has 15 amino acids. Deletions cut 2 bases from V and 0 bases from J, with 11 bases between. The CDR3 bases are TGTGCCAGCTCACCATCGAGAGGGAGCTCCTACGAGCAGTACTTC. It is translated as CASSPSRGSSYEQYF.

The rearrangement joins TRBV20-1 to TRBJ1-1; D remains ambiguous. In germline, CDR1 is DFQATT, CDR2 SNEGSKA (reference sequence). V shed 0 bases and J shed 3 bases, with 14 bases lying between them. The CDR3 sequence is 15 residues long. This CDR3 is CSARDMEGRDTEAFF. In nucleotides, the CDR3 is TGCAGTGCTAGAGATATGGAGGGAAGGGACACTGAAGCTTTCTTT.

The chain links TRBV6-6 to TRBJ2-1, with D unclear. This CDR3 is 11 amino acids long. The germline CDR1 and CDR2 sequences are MNHNY and SVGAGI (reference sequence). The V gene lost 9 bases and the J gene lost 8 bases, with 11 bases spanning the gap. The CDR3 loop is CASRGDYEQFF. The CDR3 DNA reads as TGTGCCAGTCGCGGCGACTATGAGCAGTTCTTC.

The chain joins TRBV7-9 to TRBJ2-7; 7 bases agree with TRBD2. CDR3 length equals 17 residues. Germline trimming cut 5 bases from V and 0 bases from J; bases unmatched to any gene: 13. Germline-derived CDR1 and CDR2 are SEHNR and FQNEAQ (reference sequence). This chain's CDR3 is CASSPSGSSGPSYEQYF. The CDR3 coding sequence is TGTGCCAGCAGCCCTAGCGGTAGTAGCGGGCCCTCCTACGAGCAGTACTTC.

CDR3 region: CSARDRVTAEAFF. The CDR3 DNA follows: TGCAGTGCTAGAGACAGGGTAACGGCTGAAGCTTTCTTT. This chain joins TRBV20-1 and TRBJ1-1; TRBD1 is a possible D gene (5 bases). Germline CDR1 DFQATT, CDR2 SNEGSKA (reference sequence). Trimming removed 0 bases at V and 6 bases at J, with 11 bases between. This CDR3 contains 13 residues.

The rearrangement uses TRBV29-1 and TRBJ2-1, with D perhaps being TRBD1 or TRBD2 (6 bases each). Germline CDR1 and CDR2: SQVTM and ANQGSEA. V shed 7 bases and J shed 4 bases, with 20 bases lying between them. The CDR3 has 15 residues. The CDR3 region has the DNA TGCAGCGCGGGGGCAGGGGCAAAGGTTTACAATGAGCAGTTCTTC. Its translation: CSAGAGAKVYNEQFF.

The chain links TRBV13 to TRBJ2-5; 10 bases are shared with TRBD1. After removal of 8 bases from V and 3 bases from J, the junction contained 3 bases not matched to a gene. Germline assignment: CDR1 PRHDT and CDR2 FYEKMQ (reference sequence). There are 13 residues in the CDR3. DNA for the CDR3: TGTGCCAGCGAGGGGACAGGGGAAGAGACCCAGTACTTC. Residues: CASEGTGEETQYF.

The rearrangement joins TRBV20-1 to TRBJ2-2; 7 bases are a match to TRBD1. J gave up 6 bases and V 4 bases, and 5 bases lay outside the gene matches. Germline loops: CDR1 DFQATT, CDR2 SNEGSKA (reference sequence). The CDR3 has 13 residues. The CDR3 region is CSAIQGNAGELFF. CDR3 coding DNA: TGCAGTGCTATACAGGGGAATGCCGGGGAGCTGTTTTTT.

The CDR3 DNA follows: TGCAGTGCTAGTAACGGCGCGAACACCGGGGAGCTGTTTTTT. Encoded protein: CSASNGANTGELFF. This chain uses TRBV20-1 with TRBJ2-2; D gene ambiguous. Trimming stripped 3 bases from V and 0 bases from J, with 8 bases between. Germline CDR1 and CDR2: DFQATT and SNEGSKA (reference sequence). This CDR3 is 14 amino acids long.

V gene TRBV2 combines with J gene TRBJ2-7; D is possibly TRBD2 (6 bases). V was cut by 6 bases and J by 2 bases, with 14 bases left in between. CDR3 size: 14 residues. Per germline, CDR1 SNHLY and CDR2 FYNNEI. Here the CDR3 DNA reads TGTGCCAGCAGGGGGGGACGGATGACCTACGAGCAGTACTTC. Amino acid sequence: CASRGGRMTYEQYF.